Listed below are T cell receptor beta chains from one sample, sequenced in a study of T cells after yellow fever vaccination. One entry per CDR3 protein results from TCRdb running MiXCR on the 5' RACE reads. The sample records 150,000 to 200,000 distinct CDR3 sequences, approximately 10% being singletons. The sequencing here drew on CD8+ T cells sorted from PBMCs, taken 15 days after the yellow fever booster vaccination. The source of these receptors is a man aged 18 to 30 who received the YFV17D yellow fever vaccine. Both conserved end residues are part of each CDR3. The D gene is left open where the match is weak. Only part of the rows carry a size: once, few, many, or a class if the clone is expanded.

v_call: TRBV2
d_call: TRBD1
clone_size: -
j_call: TRBJ1-5
cdr3_aa: CASSHRDSGGNQPQHF
cdr3_nt: TGTGCCAGCAGTCACCGGGACAGCGGAGGCAATCAGCCCCAGCATTTT

v_call: TRBV5-4
d_call: TRBD2
clone_size: -
j_call: TRBJ2-1
cdr3_aa: CASSLDGGGPVGNEQFF
cdr3_nt: TGTGCCAGCAGCTTGGATGGCGGGGGGCCGGTCGGGAATGAGCAGTTCTTC

v_call: TRBV7-4
d_call: TRBD2
clone_size: few
j_call: TRBJ2-5
cdr3_aa: CASSLVAGGYQETQYF
cdr3_nt: TGTGCCAGCAGCTTAGTGGCGGGGGGGTACCAAGAGACCCAGTACTTC

v_call: TRBV7-9
d_call: -
clone_size: few
j_call: TRBJ1-2
cdr3_aa: CASSSTGQNINYGYTF
cdr3_nt: TGTGCCAGCAGCTCCACCGGGCAGAACATTAACTATGGCTACACCTTC

v_call: TRBV7-8
d_call: -
clone_size: many
j_call: TRBJ2-5
cdr3_aa: CASSQARAPFGETQYF
cdr3_nt: TGTGCCAGCAGCCAGGCCCGGGCCCCGTTTGGAGAGACCCAGTACTTC

v_call: TRBV7-9
d_call: TRBD1
clone_size: few
j_call: TRBJ2-1
cdr3_aa: CASSPTGAVYNEQFF
cdr3_nt: TGTGCCAGCAGCCCTACAGGGGCGGTCTACAATGAGCAGTTCTTC

v_call: TRBV4-3
d_call: TRBD1
clone_size: -
j_call: TRBJ2-2
cdr3_aa: CASSQADRAEYSGELFF
cdr3_nt: TGCGCCAGCAGCCAGGCTGACAGGGCAGAGTATTCCGGGGAGCTGTTTTTT

v_call: TRBV9
d_call: TRBD1
clone_size: -
j_call: TRBJ1-2
cdr3_aa: CASSAQGANYGYTF
cdr3_nt: TGTGCCAGCAGCGCACAGGGGGCTAACTATGGCTACACCTTC

v_call: TRBV7-9
d_call: -
clone_size: many
j_call: TRBJ2-1
cdr3_aa: CASSSPLQGNNEQFF
cdr3_nt: TGTGCCAGCAGCTCGCCTTTGCAGGGGAACAATGAGCAGTTCTTC

v_call: TRBV6-2/TRBV6-3
d_call: TRBD1
clone_size: few
j_call: TRBJ1-1
cdr3_aa: CASSPGTGGADTEAFF
cdr3_nt: TGTGCCAGCAGTCCCGGGACAGGGGGCGCGGATACTGAAGCTTTCTTT

v_call: TRBV6-5
d_call: TRBD1
clone_size: -
j_call: TRBJ1-6
cdr3_aa: CASSHSLGEDRDNSPLHF
cdr3_nt: TGTGCCAGCAGTCACTCCTTAGGTGAAGACAGGGATAATTCACCCCTCCACTTT

v_call: TRBV7-9
d_call: TRBD1
clone_size: few
j_call: TRBJ2-1
cdr3_aa: CASSGTGKEQFF
cdr3_nt: TGTGCCAGCAGCGGGACAGGGAAAGAGCAGTTCTTC

v_call: TRBV14
d_call: TRBD1
clone_size: few
j_call: TRBJ2-1
cdr3_aa: CASSRATGRGEQFF
cdr3_nt: TGTGCCAGCAGCCGAGCGACAGGGCGCGGTGAGCAGTTCTTC

v_call: TRBV7-9
d_call: TRBD1
clone_size: -
j_call: TRBJ2-5
cdr3_aa: CASTQSGTGLRETQYF
cdr3_nt: TGTGCCAGCACCCAATCCGGGACAGGGTTACGAGAGACCCAGTACTTC

v_call: TRBV6-5
d_call: -
clone_size: -
j_call: TRBJ1-2
cdr3_aa: CASSPDRSGYTF
cdr3_nt: TGTGCCAGCAGCCCGGACAGATCCGGCTACACCTTC